This section outlines one T cell receptor (beta chain) sequence together with its context. The entry originates in a study of blood T cell repertoires in COVID-19. Study-level information: COVID-19 samples, acute and convalescent, were from the United States, Italy and Spain. In each case, the material was cDNA or gDNA derived from T cells, B-cell-depleted T cells, or PBMCs.

Original data processing: Nucleated cell counts were estimated from reference gene primer amplification. The data were produced by immunoSEQ multiplex PCR, yet TCRdb's version contains in-frame clones alone and is incomplete. From that table come the V and J calls and clone size; the DNA was used to work out D and trimming. The sample lists under 40,000 clones; 70% to 90% were seen once. The sequenced sample was peripheral blood. The sequence was collected from an elderly woman with active or convalescent COVID-19.

This CDR3 is CATNPGLAGEQFF. CDR3 sequence (DNA): TGTGCCACTAACCCGGGACTAGCGGGTGAGCAGTTCTTC. V and J are TRBV15 and TRBJ2-1; 12 bases line up with TRBD2. This CDR3 contains 13 residues. Trimming removed 9 bases from V and 9 bases from J; junction bases left unmatched: 6. CDR1 is LNHNV and CDR2 is YYDKDF in the germline V gene (reference sequence).